The clone carrying this T cell receptor (beta chain) was seen ten or more times. The data derive from a study of T-cell reconstitution after alpha-beta-depleted transplantation in children. The CDR3 sequence is 14 residues long. The V segment lost 3 bases and the J segment 5 bases; nucleotides outside the gene matches: 6. The germline gives CDR1 MNHEY, CDR2 SVGEGT. Preparation of the TCRbeta library was carried out with unique molecular identifiers. TCRdb re-called the PCR reads through MiXCR, storing one row per CDR3 protein. The sample lists approximately 170,000 distinct CDR3 sequences, 11% occurring once.

The chain recombines TRBV6-2 or TRBV6-3 with TRBJ2-5, with 7 bases lining up with TRBD2. The sample in question was PBMCs, obtained before TCRalphabeta/CD19-depleted stem cell transplant. This clonotype was sampled from a boy aged 2 to 9 with acute myeloid leukemia, due to receive a stem cell transplant. CDR3 sequence: CASSYEAGVETQYF. DNA of the CDR3: TGTGCCAGCAGTTATGAGGCGGGAGTCGAGACCCAGTACTTC.